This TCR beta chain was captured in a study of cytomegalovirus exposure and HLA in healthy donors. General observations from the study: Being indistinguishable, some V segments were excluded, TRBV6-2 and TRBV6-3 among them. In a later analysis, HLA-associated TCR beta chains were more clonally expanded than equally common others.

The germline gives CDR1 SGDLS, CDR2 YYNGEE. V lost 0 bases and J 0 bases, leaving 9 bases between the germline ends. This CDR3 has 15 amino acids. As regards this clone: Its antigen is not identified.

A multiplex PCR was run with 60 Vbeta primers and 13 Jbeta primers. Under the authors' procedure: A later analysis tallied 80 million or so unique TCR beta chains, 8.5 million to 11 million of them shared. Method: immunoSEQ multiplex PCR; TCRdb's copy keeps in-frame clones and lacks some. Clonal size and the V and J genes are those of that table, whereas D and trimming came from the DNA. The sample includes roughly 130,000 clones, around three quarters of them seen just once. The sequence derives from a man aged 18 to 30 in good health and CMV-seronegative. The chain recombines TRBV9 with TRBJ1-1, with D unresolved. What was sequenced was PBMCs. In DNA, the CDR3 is TGTGCCAGCAGCGTAGGGAGCAGTATGAACACTGAAGCTTTCTTT. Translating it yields CASSVGSSMNTEAFF.